The 31 T cell receptor beta chains given below trace back to one sample, sequenced in a study of cytomegalovirus exposure and HLA in healthy donors (dated by TCRdb to about 2017). The library was produced with the immunoSEQ multiplex PCR assay. A mixture of 60 forward primers for TCR Vbeta segments and 13 reverse primers for TCR Jbeta segments was used in the multiplex PCR. Imported from immuneACCESS, the table was reduced by TCRdb to in-frame sequences with V and J called. These copies leave out some clones; in studies compared against another copy, an unresolved V gene accounts for under half, and the cause of the remainder is not known. In all, the sample holds approximately 110,000 clones, and approximately 80% of those were seen once. Jointly, the top ten make up about 3.5% of the sample. The sample comprised PBMCs. These receptors all stem from a man aged 35 to 55 in good health and CMV-seronegative.

This sequence joins TRBV4-1 and TRBJ2-7; 9 bases line up with TRBD2. The CDR3 covers 18 residues. Germline CDR1 MGHRA, CDR2 YSYEKL. V trimming: 0 bases; J trimming: 0 bases; junction bases outside the gene matches: 9. The chain's CDR3 is CASSQEVNGRGGSYEQYF. For the CDR3, the DNA is TGCGCCAGCAGCCAAGAGGTAAACGGGCGGGGGGGCTCCTACGAGCAGTACTTC.

The chain has TRBV6-5 and TRBJ2-5; the match to TRBD1 covers 10 bases. The tail of the sequence fits TRBJ2-7 better, so the J call may be wrong. CDR3 length: 16 amino acids. Looked up from germline, CDR1 is MNHEY and CDR2 is SVGAGI. CDR3 region: CASSSTRGQGFHEQYF. Here the CDR3 DNA reads TGTGCCAGCAGTTCCACTCGGGGACAGGGGTTCCACGAGCAGTACTTC.

The chain employs TRBV7-8 and TRBJ2-1; 10 positions match TRBD1. Germline trimming cut 5 bases from V and 3 bases from J; bases unmatched to any gene: 4. Germline CDR1 SGHVS, CDR2 FQNEAQ. The CDR3 totals 15 residues. Here the CDR3 DNA reads TGTGCCAGCAGCCCCGACAGGGGGCACTACAATGAGCAGTTCTTC. Its protein is CASSPDRGHYNEQFF.

This clone showed up just a few times. The chain carries TRBV7-3 and TRBJ2-1; 9 nucleotides line up with TRBD2. In germline, CDR1 is SGHTA, CDR2 FQGTGA. Losses at the gene ends were 3 bases for V and 6 bases for J; bases not matched to a gene: 6. The CDR3 is 15 amino acids. CDR3 in DNA: TGTGCCAGCAGCTTTGATAGCGGGGGCCCCAATGAGCAGTTCTTC. It is translated as CASSFDSGGPNEQFF.

This chain links TRBV21-1 with TRBJ2-7; the tabulated D call, TRBD1, remains unverified against the DNA. TRBV21-1 is marked as a pseudogene. The length of the CDR3 is 12 residues. The CDR3 protein is CAKGTEAYEQYF. The CDR3 DNA reads TGTGCCAAAGGGACAGAAGCCTACGAGCAGTACTTC.

Turning to this clone: Sequence at one end of the junction differs from germline and may be a read error. Other DNA sequences of this sample code for an identical CDR3. The chain combines TRBV9 with TRBJ2-6; the D gene is possibly TRBD1 (5 bases). CDR1 is SGDLS and CDR2 is YYNGEE in the germline V gene. CDR3 size: 14 residues. In nucleotides, the CDR3 is TGTGCCAGCAGCGTAGGCTCTGGGGCCAACGGCCTGACTTTC. Protein: CASSVGSGANGLTF.

Comment on this clone: Its ends do not fully match the called genes, so a read error is possible. This chain uses TRBV7-7 with TRBJ2-6, with 7 bases matching TRBD1. Germline V CDR1 and CDR2: SSHAT, FNYEAQ (reference sequence). This CDR3 spans 18 amino acids. This CDR3 is CASSLSAGGSPGANVLTF. In DNA, the CDR3 is TGTGCTAGCAGCCTATCAGCAGGGGGTAGCCCTGGGGCCAACGTCCTGACTTTC. Looking up the rest from reference TRBV7-7 and TRBJ2-6 gives the full variable domain: GAGVSQSPRYKVTKRGQDVTLRCDPISSHATLYWYQQALGQGPEFLTYFNYEAQPDKSGLPSDRFSAERPEGSISTLTIQRTEQRDSAMYRCASSLSAGGSPGANVLTFGAGSRLTVL.

This clone turned up a few times. The chain carries TRBV7-2 and TRBJ1-2, with TRBD1 matching 8 bases. The length of the CDR3 is 15 residues. Trimming removed 4 bases from V and 3 bases from J; junction bases left unmatched: 7. Germline CDR1 SGHTA, CDR2 FQGNSA. The CDR3 DNA reads as TGTGCCAGCAGCTCTCGGACAGGGCCGCACTATGGCTACACCTTC. This encodes CASSSRTGPHYGYTF.

This clone was found once. This sequence joins TRBV5-1 and TRBJ1-2; TRBD1 might be the D (5 bases). The germline V gene has CDR1 SGHRS and CDR2 YFSETQ. Trimming cost V 4 bases and J 3 bases, with 13 bases left between them. The CDR3 extends over 14 amino acids. The CDR3 region has the DNA TGCGCCAGCAGCCGTGAAGGGGTGGACTATGGCTACACCTTC. Amino acids: CASSREGVDYGYTF.

The chain joins TRBV2 to TRBJ2-5; 9 nucleotides agree with TRBD1. In germline, CDR1 is SNHLY, CDR2 FYNNEI. The J segment lost 1 base and the V segment lost 6 bases, leaving 6 bases of the junction unmatched. The CDR3 consists of 15 residues. CDR3 sequence: CASRDTGGRQETQYF. In DNA form, the CDR3 reads TGTGCCAGCAGGGACACAGGGGGCCGCCAAGAGACCCAGTACTTC.

This chain uses TRBV7-2 with TRBJ2-2; D might be TRBD1 (6 bases). The CDR3 length is 17 residues. Deletions cut 5 bases from V and 1 base from J, with 17 bases between. Germline loops: CDR1 SGHTA, CDR2 FQGNSA. Here the CDR3 DNA reads TGTGCCAGCAGCCGAGGGGGTGGTGGGAGGAACACCGGGGAGCTGTTTTTT. Translated, it gives CASSRGGGGRNTGELFF.

The rearrangement links TRBV7-3 to TRBJ2-3; 9 positions agree with TRBD2. J was trimmed by 6 bases and V by 2 bases; bases with no gene match: 6. CDR1 SGHTA and CDR2 FQGTGA come from the germline V gene. The length of the CDR3 is 15 residues. Here the CDR3 reads CASSLLAGAADTQYF. DNA of the CDR3: TGTGCCAGCAGCTTATTAGCGGGGGCCGCGGATACGCAGTATTTT.

The chain has TRBV27 and TRBJ2-1; maybe TRBD2 (6 bases). Germline-derived CDR1 and CDR2 are MNHEY and SMNVEV (reference sequence). The CDR3 spans 20 residues. V dropped 1 base and J dropped 0 bases, with 22 bases sitting between them. Here the CDR3 reads CASSLFVSLLGGSSYNEQFF. DNA for the CDR3: TGTGCCAGCAGTTTATTTGTTTCTCTTCTCGGGGGTAGCTCCTACAATGAGCAGTTCTTC.

V gene TRBV7-8 combines with J gene TRBJ1-4; unclear D gene. Trimming stripped 5 bases from V and 8 bases from J, with 15 bases between. The CDR3 contains 14 residues. The germline gives CDR1 SGHVS, CDR2 FQNEAQ. CDR3 in DNA: TGTGCCAGCAGCCAGGAACCCTTATGGGAAAAACTGTTTTTT. This sequence encodes CASSQEPLWEKLFF.

The chain employs TRBV2 and TRBJ1-1; weak D call: TRBD1 (6 bases). From germline, CDR1 is SNHLY and CDR2 FYNNEI. Trimming removed 7 bases from V and 7 bases from J, with 10 bases in between. The CDR3 is 11 amino acids. This CDR3 is CASTWTVEAFF. CDR3 in DNA: TGTGCCAGCACCTGGACAGTTGAAGCTTTCTTT.

CDR3 amino acids: CSARRDGEQFF. The CDR3 region has the DNA TGCAGTGCTAGACGAGATGGTGAGCAGTTCTTC. The J gene is TRBJ2-1, the V gene TRBV20-1; D call uncertain. Germline-derived CDR1 and CDR2 are DFQATT and SNEGSKA (reference sequence). Between the trimmed V and J ends, which lost 2 bases and 9 bases, there was a span of 8 bases. The CDR3 has 11 amino acids.

The chain carries TRBV5-5 and TRBJ1-1; D is undetermined. Trimming pared 3 bases from V and 4 bases from J, leaving 19 bases between. Germline V gene lookup returns CDR1 SGHKS and CDR2 YYEKEE (reference sequence). The CDR3 loop spans 16 amino acids. CDR3 protein: CASSSEVGWIGTEAFF. DNA of the CDR3: TGTGCCAGCAGCTCGGAGGTGGGGTGGATCGGCACTGAAGCTTTCTTT.

This rearrangement joins TRBV9 to TRBJ1-4; D is perhaps TRBD1 (5 bases). Looked up from germline, CDR1 is SGDLS and CDR2 is YYNGEE. The CDR3 is made up of 15 amino acids. V lost 0 bases, J lost 4 bases, and 10 bases lay in between. The CDR3 loop is CASSVEGTDNEKLFF. In DNA form, the CDR3 reads TGTGCCAGCAGCGTAGAAGGGACTGATAATGAAAAACTGTTTTTT.

The chain employs TRBV6-5 and TRBJ1-6; no firm D call. Germline CDR1 MNHEY, CDR2 SVGAGI. The CDR3 runs 14 residues. Trimming left V 10 bases short and J 6 bases short, with 16 bases between. CDR3 protein: CATNPRLGNSPLHF. The DNA of the CDR3 is TGTGCCACAAATCCCAGGTTGGGTAATTCACCCCTCCACTTT.

This clone was picked up one time. CDR3 protein: CASSFRGARNTEAFF. CDR3 nucleotides: TGTGCCAGCAGCTTTCGGGGGGCGAGGAACACTGAAGCTTTCTTT. This chain links TRBV5-4 with TRBJ1-1, with a weak D call TRBD1 (6 bases). Germline V gene data show CDR1 as SGHNT and CDR2 as YYREEE (reference sequence). The CDR3 is 15 residues long. V was clipped by 2 bases and J by 1 base, with 12 bases between them.

The gene calls are TRBV27 and TRBJ1-1; tentative D call: TRBD1 (5 bases). CDR3 length: 12 residues. V was cut by 5 bases and J by 11 bases, with 15 bases left in between. Germline lookup yields CDR1 MNHEY and CDR2 SMNVEV (reference sequence). The CDR3 coding sequence is TGTGCCAGCAGTAAGGACGGAAACAGGGCTTTCTTT. Its protein is CASSKDGNRAFF.

V gene TRBV7-2 combines with J gene TRBJ2-5; tentative D call: TRBD1 (6 bases). V gave up 3 bases and J gave up 4 bases, with 15 bases separating them. The CDR3 runs 15 residues. The germline V gene has CDR1 SGHTA and CDR2 FQGNSA. CDR3 sequence (DNA): TGTGCCAGCAGCTTCCACACAACAGGGAGAGAGACCCAGTACTTC. The encoded protein is CASSFHTTGRETQYF.

V usage is TRBV5-1 and J usage is TRBJ2-1; D perhaps matches TRBD1 (6 bases). Germline V CDR1 and CDR2: SGHRS, YFSETQ. V lost 2 bases, J lost 4 bases, and 13 bases lay in between. The CDR3 is 15 residues long. The CDR3 nucleotides are TGCGCCAGCAGCTTCCTACAGGGAACGTACAATGAGCAGTTCTTC. It encodes CASSFLQGTYNEQFF. The full variable domain, with the rest looked up from reference TRBV5-1 and TRBJ2-1, is KAGVTQTPRYLIKTRGQQVTLSCSPISGHRSVSWYQQTPGQGLQFLFEYFSETQRNKGNFPGRFSGRQFSNSRSEMNVSTLELGDSALYLCASSFLQGTYNEQFFGPGTRLTVL.

This chain uses TRBV19 with TRBJ2-7; TRBD2 aligns across 8 bases. CDR1 is LNHDA, CDR2 SQIVND, per germline (reference sequence). The CDR3 is made up of 17 amino acids. The J segment lost 2 bases and the V segment lost 1 base, leaving 10 bases of the junction unmatched. CDR3 DNA sequence: TGTGCCAGTAGTATAGGTTCTCAGCGGGGGAACGCCTACGAGCAGTACTTC. Protein sequence: CASSIGSQRGNAYEQYF.

CDR3 sequence reads: CASRAGTGVKQPQHF. The CDR3 coding sequence is TGCGCCAGCAGAGCCGGGACAGGGGTCAAACAGCCCCAGCATTTT. The rearrangement links TRBV10-2 to TRBJ1-5, with 10 nucleotides matching TRBD1. CDR1 is WSHSY, CDR2 SAAADI, per germline. This CDR3 contains 15 residues. Losses at the gene ends were 6 bases for V and 7 bases for J; bases not matched to a gene: 9.

The chain has TRBV25-1 and TRBJ2-5, with 13 bases identical to TRBD2. The CDR3 consists of 15 residues. Germline V lookup: CDR1 MGHDK, CDR2 SYGVNS. The junction had 7 bases not matched to a gene; V was cut back by 8 bases and J by 4 bases. The CDR3 DNA reads as TGTGCCAGCGGGGGGACTAGCGGGGACGGAGAGACCCAGTACTTC. It specifies CASGGTSGDGETQYF. The full variable domain, rest sourced from reference TRBV25-1 and TRBJ2-5, is EADIYQTPRYLVIGTGKKITLECSQTMGHDKMYWYQQDPGMELHLIHYSYGVNSTEKGDLSSESTVSRIRTEHFPLTLESARPSHTSQYLCASGGTSGDGETQYFGPGTRLLVL.

The V call is TRBV28, the J call TRBJ1-5, with D hard to call. The length of the CDR3 is 15 residues. V was clipped by 2 bases and J by 0 bases, with 8 bases between them. The germline V gene encodes CDR1 MDHEN and CDR2 SYDVKM. CDR3 bases: TGTGCCAGCAGTTTACGGGTCTATAGCAATCAGCCCCAGCATTTT. Protein sequence: CASSLRVYSNQPQHF. The full variable domain, with the rest looked up from reference TRBV28 and TRBJ1-5, is DVKVTQSSRYLVKRTGEKVFLECVQDMDHENMFWYRQDPGLGLRLIYFSYDVKMKEKGDIPEGYSVSREKKERFSLILESASTNQTSMYLCASSLRVYSNQPQHFGDGTRLSIL.

V is TRBV18 and J is TRBJ2-5; TRBD2 matches at 13 bases. The CDR3 consists of 16 residues. After removal of 5 bases from V and 4 bases from J, the junction contained 7 bases not matched to a gene. CDR1 is KGHSH and CDR2 is LQKENI in the germline V gene. CDR3 DNA sequence: TGTGCCAGCTCAACACTAGCGGGGGGGCGTGGAGAGACCCAGTACTTC. This encodes CASSTLAGGRGETQYF. Full variable domain (rest looked up from reference TRBV18 and TRBJ2-5): NAGVMQNPRHLVRRRGQEARLRCSPMKGHSHVYWYRQLPEEGLKFMVYLQKENIIDESGMPKERFSAEFPKEGPSILRIQQVVRGDSAAYFCASSTLAGGRGETQYFGPGTRLLVL.

The CDR3 loop is CASSLALNFRSGNTEAFF. CDR3 DNA sequence: TGTGCCAGCAGCTTAGCGTTGAACTTTAGGTCGGGGAACACTGAAGCTTTCTTT. The chain is built from TRBV7-2 and TRBJ1-1; no firm D call. The V and J ends lost 0 bases and 1 base respectively, with 18 bases between them. The length of the CDR3 is 18 residues. Looked up from germline, CDR1 is SGHTA and CDR2 is FQGNSA. Supplemented by reference TRBV7-2 and TRBJ1-1, the full variable domain reads GAGVSQSPSNKVTEKGKDVELRCDPISGHTALYWYRQSLGQGLEFLIYFQGNSAPDKSGLPSDRFSAERTGGSVSTLTIQRTQQEDSAVYLCASSLALNFRSGNTEAFFGQGTRLTVV.

The chain couples TRBV5-5 to TRBJ2-7, with 8 bases that match TRBD1. CDR3 size: 14 residues. The V and J ends lost 0 bases and 4 bases, in that order; junction bases with no gene match: 3. Looked up from germline, CDR1 is SGHKS and CDR2 is YYEKEE (reference sequence). CDR3 nucleotide sequence: TGTGCCAGCAGCTTGGTTCAGGGGGCTTACGAGCAGTACTTC. This gives the protein CASSLVQGAYEQYF.

This clone was found a few times. The rearrangement joins TRBV2 to TRBJ1-1; D remains ambiguous. The V end lost 6 bases, the J end lost 6 bases, and 11 bases lay between the germline ends. Germline-derived CDR1 and CDR2 are SNHLY and FYNNEI. This CDR3 region has 12 residues. CDR3 amino acids: CASRNSWSEAFF. The CDR3 DNA is TGTGCCAGCAGAAATAGTTGGTCTGAAGCTTTCTTT.